These T cell receptor beta chains were read from a single sample in a study of CD8+ T cells in alopecia areata. Sequenced by immunoSEQ multiplex PCR; TCRdb stores in-frame clones only, minus some. The profile shows approximately 300,000 clones, nearly 60% of them singletons. Sequenced material: CD4+ T cells sorted from blood, taken at week 24, from a patient treated with tofacitinib. These receptors were collected from a human donor with alopecia areata. Both conserved end residues are trimmed from each CDR3.

TRBV11-2,TRBJ2-2,ASSLDGGLVLGELF
TRBV2,TRBJ2-5,ASRNQETQY
TRBV2,TRBJ1-4,ASRDGRMGASSEKLF
TRBV9,TRBJ2-3,ASSSSATSTDTQY
TRBV7-9,TRBJ2-4,ASTLILTGVAKNIQY
TRBV2,TRBJ2-7,ASSAHYEQY
TRBV19,TRBJ2-5,ASSIGTETQY
TRBV29-1,TRBJ2-5,SGEPPGLAAETQY
TRBV2,TRBJ2-7,ATTGAGWDYEQY
TRBV29-1,TRBJ2-7,SVVWLQGARAWRGSHEQY
TRBV5-1,TRBJ2-3,ASSLERASTDTQY
TRBV4-2,TRBJ2-3,ASSQGLAGATDTQY
TRBV11-1,TRBJ2-7,ASSLASGSYEQY
TRBV25-1,TRBJ2-1,ASSDKQGDEQF
TRBV7-2,TRBJ2-3,ASSLVRQGGSTDTQY
TRBV2,TRBJ2-7,ASRLGTGDYEQY
TRBV11-2,TRBJ1-1,ASRSRPGAERTEAF
TRBV2,TRBJ1-1,ASSGIQAEAF
TRBV7-9,TRBJ1-2,ASSLTGAVGYT
TRBV7-3,TRBJ2-5,ASGVGHQETQY
TRBV2,TRBJ2-6,ASSEAPGVGANVLT
TRBV7-2,TRBJ2-3,ASSLGASGHTDTQY
TRBV29-1,TRBJ1-1,SVEVRTHEAF
TRBV28,TRBJ2-7,ASSSRPGGSYEQY
TRBV27,TRBJ2-7,ASSLRLAGTYEQY
TRBV5-1,TRBJ2-7,ASYGQGASYEQY
TRBV28,TRBJ2-5,ASSLPGATQY
TRBV29-1,TRBJ2-2,SVERGVGELF